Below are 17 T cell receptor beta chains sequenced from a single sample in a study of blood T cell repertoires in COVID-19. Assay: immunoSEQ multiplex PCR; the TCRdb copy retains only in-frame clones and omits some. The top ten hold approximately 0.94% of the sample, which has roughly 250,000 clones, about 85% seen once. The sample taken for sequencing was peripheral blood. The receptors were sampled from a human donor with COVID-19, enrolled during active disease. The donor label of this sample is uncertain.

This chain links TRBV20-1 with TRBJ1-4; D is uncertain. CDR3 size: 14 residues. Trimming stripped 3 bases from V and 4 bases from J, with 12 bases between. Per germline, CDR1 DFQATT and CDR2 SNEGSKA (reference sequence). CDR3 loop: CSASNPSDNEKLFF. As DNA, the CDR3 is TGCAGTGCTAGTAACCCCAGTGATAATGAAAAACTGTTTTTT.

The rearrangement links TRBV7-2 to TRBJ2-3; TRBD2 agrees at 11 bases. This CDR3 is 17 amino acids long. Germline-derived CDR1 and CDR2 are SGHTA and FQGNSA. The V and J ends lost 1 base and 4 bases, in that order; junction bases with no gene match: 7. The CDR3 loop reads CASSLDLLAGVPDTQYF. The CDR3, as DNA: TGTGCCAGCAGCTTAGATTTACTAGCGGGAGTCCCAGATACGCAGTATTTT.

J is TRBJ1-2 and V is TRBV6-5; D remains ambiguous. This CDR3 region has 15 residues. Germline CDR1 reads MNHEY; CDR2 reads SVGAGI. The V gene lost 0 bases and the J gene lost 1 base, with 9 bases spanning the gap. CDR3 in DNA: TGTGCCAGCAGTTACTCGCCAGCGGATAACTATGGCTACACCTTC. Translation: CASSYSPADNYGYTF.

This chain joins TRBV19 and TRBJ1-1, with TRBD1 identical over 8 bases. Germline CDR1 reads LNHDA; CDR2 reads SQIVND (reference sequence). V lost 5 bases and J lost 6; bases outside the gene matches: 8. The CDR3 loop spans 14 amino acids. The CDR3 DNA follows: TGTGCCAGTAGTGCACAGGGGGTAGGGGCTGAAGCTTTCTTT. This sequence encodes CASSAQGVGAEAFF.

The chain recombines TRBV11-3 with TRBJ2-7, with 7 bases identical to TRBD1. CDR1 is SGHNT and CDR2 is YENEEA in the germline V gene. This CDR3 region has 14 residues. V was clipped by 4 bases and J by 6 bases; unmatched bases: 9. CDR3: CASSSITSGGEQYF. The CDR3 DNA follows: TGTGCCAGCAGCTCTATAACCTCAGGGGGCGAGCAGTACTTC.

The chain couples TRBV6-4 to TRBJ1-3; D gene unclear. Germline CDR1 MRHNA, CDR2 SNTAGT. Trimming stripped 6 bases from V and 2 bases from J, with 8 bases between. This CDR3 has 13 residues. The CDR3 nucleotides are TGTGCCAGCAGCACTGATACTGGAAACACCATATATTTT. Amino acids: CASSTDTGNTIYF.

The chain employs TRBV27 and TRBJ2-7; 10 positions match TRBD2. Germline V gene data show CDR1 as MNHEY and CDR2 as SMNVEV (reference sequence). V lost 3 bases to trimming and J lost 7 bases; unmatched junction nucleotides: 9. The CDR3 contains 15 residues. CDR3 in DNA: TGTGCCAGCAGTTTGAGGACTAGCGGAATGGGGGAGCAGTACTTC. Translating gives CASSLRTSGMGEQYF.

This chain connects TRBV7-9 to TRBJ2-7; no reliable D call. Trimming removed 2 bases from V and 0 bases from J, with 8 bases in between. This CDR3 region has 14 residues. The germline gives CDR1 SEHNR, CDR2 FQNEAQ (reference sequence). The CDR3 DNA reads TGTGCCAGCAGCTTATCCCAGAACTCCTACGAGCAGTACTTC. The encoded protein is CASSLSQNSYEQYF.

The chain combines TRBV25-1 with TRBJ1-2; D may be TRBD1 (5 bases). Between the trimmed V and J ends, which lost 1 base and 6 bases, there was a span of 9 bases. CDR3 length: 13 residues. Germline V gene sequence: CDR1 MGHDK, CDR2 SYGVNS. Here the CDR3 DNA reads TGTGCCAGCAGTGAATCCAGGGATCATGGCTACACCTTC. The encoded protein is CASSESRDHGYTF.

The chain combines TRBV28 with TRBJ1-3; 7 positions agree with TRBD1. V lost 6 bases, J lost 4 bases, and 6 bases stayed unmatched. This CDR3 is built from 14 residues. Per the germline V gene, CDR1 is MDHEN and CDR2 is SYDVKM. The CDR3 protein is CASSRQGSGNTIYF. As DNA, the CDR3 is TGTGCCAGCAGCCGACAGGGCAGCGGAAACACCATATATTTT. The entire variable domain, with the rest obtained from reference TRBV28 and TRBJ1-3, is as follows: DVKVTQSSRYLVKRTGEKVFLECVQDMDHENMFWYRQDPGLGLRLIYFSYDVKMKEKGDIPEGYSVSREKKERFSLILESASTNQTSMYLCASSRQGSGNTIYFGEGSWLTVV.

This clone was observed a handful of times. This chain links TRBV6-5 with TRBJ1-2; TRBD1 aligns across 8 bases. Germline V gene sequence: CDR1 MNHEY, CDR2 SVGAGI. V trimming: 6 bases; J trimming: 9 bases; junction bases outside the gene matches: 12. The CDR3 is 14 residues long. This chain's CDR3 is CASSLQTGELSYTF. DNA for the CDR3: TGTGCCAGCAGCCTTCAGACAGGGGAATTGAGCTACACCTTC.

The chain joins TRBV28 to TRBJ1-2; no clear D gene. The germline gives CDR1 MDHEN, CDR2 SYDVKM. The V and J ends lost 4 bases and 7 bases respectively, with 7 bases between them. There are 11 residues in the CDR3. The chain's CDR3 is CASSSRPGYTF. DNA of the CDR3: TGTGCCAGCAGTTCCAGGCCTGGCTACACCTTC.

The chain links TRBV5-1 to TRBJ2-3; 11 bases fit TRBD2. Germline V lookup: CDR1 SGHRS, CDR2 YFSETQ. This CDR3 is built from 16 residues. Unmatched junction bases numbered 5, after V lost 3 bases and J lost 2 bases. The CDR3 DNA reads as TGCGCCAGCAGCTCCAGACTAGCGGGAATCACAGATACGCAGTATTTT. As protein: CASSSRLAGITDTQYF.

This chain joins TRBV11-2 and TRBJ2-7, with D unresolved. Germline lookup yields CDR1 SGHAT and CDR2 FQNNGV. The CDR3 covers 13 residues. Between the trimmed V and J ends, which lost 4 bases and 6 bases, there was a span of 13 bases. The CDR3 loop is CASSSLERSEQYF. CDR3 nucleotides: TGTGCCAGCAGCTCCCTGGAGAGATCCGAGCAGTACTTC. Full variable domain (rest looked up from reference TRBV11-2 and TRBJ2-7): EAGVAQSPRYKIIEKRQSVAFWCNPISGHATLYWYQQILGQGPKLLIQFQNNGVVDDSQLPKDRFSAERLKGVDSTLKIQPAKLEDSAVYLCASSSLERSEQYFGPGTRLTVT.

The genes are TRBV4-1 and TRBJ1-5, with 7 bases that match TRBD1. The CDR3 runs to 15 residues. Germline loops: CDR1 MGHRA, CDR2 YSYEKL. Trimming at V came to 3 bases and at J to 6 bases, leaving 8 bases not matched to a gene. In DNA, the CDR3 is TGCGCCAGCAGCCAGCAACAGGGGCTCCCTCAGCCCCAGCATTTT. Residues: CASSQQQGLPQPQHF.

The chain's CDR3 is CATQPDGRVYGYTF. DNA for the CDR3: TGTGCCACACAACCGGACGGGAGGGTCTATGGCTACACCTTC. V usage is TRBV28 and J usage is TRBJ1-2; D remains unclear. With 10 bases removed from V and 4 bases from J, the gap between germline ends came to 19 bases. This CDR3 region has 14 residues. Germline CDR1 reads MDHEN; CDR2 reads SYDVKM.

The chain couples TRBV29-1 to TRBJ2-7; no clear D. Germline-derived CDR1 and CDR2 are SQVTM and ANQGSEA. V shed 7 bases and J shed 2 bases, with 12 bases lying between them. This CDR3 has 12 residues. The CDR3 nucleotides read TGCAGCGCCCGGGTCCTAACCTACGAGCAGTACTTC. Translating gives CSARVLTYEQYF.